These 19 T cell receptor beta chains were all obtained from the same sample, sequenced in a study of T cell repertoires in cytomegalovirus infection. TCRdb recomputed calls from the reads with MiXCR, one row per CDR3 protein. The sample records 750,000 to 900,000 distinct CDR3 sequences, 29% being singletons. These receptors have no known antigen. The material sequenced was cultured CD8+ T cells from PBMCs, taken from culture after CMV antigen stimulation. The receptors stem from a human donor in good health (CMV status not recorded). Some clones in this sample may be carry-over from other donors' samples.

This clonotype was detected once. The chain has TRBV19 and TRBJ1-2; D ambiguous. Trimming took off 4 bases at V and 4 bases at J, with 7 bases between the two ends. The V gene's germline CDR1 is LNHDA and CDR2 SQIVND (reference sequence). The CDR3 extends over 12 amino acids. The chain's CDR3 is CASSSSPYGYTF. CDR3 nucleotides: TGTGCCAGTAGTAGCAGCCCCTATGGCTACACCTTC.

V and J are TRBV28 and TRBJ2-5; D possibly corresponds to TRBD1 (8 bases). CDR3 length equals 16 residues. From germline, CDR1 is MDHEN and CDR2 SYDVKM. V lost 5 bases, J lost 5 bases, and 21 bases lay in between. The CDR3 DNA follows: TGTGCCAGCAGTCCCCCACCCGACAGGGGAGGGGAGACCCAGTACTTC. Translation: CASSPPPDRGGETQYF.

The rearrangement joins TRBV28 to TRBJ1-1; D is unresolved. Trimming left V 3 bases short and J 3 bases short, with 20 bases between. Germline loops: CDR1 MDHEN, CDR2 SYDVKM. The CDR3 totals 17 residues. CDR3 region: CASSFDLSEGRDTEAFF. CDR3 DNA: TGTGCCAGCAGTTTCGATCTGAGTGAAGGGAGGGACACTGAAGCTTTCTTT.

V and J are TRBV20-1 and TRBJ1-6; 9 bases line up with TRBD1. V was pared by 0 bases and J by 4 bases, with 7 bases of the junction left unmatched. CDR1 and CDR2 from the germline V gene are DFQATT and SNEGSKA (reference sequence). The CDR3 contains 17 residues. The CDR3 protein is CSARDLGDREYNSPLHF. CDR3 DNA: TGCAGTGCTAGAGATCTTGGGGACAGGGAATATAATTCACCCCTCCACTTT.

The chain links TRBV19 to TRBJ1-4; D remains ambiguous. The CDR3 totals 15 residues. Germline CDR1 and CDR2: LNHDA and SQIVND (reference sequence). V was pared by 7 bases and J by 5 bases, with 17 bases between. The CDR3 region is CASTRIRALNEKLFF. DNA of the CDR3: TGTGCCAGTACCCGTATTCGGGCCCTGAATGAAAAACTGTTTTTT. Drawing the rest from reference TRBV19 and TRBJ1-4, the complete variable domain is DGGITQSPKYLFRKEGQNVTLSCEQNLNHDAMYWYRQDPGQGLRLIYYSQIVNDFQKGDIAEGYSVSREKKESFPLTVTSAQKNPTAFYLCASTRIRALNEKLFFGSGTQLSVL.

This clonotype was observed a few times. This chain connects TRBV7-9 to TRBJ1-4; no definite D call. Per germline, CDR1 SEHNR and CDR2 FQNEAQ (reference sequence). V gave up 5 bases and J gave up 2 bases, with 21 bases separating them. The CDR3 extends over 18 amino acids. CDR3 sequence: CASSQPYTDVRTNEKLFF. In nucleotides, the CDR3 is TGTGCCAGCAGCCAACCGTACACGGACGTAAGGACTAATGAAAAACTGTTTTTT.

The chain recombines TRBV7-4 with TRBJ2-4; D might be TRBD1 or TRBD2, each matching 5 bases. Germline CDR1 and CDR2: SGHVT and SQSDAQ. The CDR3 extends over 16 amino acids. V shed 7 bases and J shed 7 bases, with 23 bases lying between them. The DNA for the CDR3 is TGTGCCAGCACCGCCCCAAGGGGCGAGGGGCGGAACATTCAGTACTTC. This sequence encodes CASTAPRGEGRNIQYF.

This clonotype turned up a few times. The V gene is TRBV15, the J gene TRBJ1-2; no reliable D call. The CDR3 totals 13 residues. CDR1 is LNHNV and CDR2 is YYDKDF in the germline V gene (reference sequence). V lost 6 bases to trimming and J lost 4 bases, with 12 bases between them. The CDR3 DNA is TGTGCCACCAGTCCTATAGGGTCCTATGGCTACACCTTC. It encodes CATSPIGSYGYTF. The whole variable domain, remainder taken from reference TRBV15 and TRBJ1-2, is DAMVIQNPRYQVTQFGKPVTLSCSQTLNHNVMYWYQQKSSQAPKLLFHYYDKDFNNEADTPDNFQSRRPNTSFCFLDIRSPGLGDTAMYLCATSPIGSYGYTFGSGTRLTVV.

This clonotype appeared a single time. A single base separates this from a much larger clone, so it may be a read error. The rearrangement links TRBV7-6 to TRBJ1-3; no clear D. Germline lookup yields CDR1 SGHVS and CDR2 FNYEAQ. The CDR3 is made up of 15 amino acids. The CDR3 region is CASSLKTYSGNTRYF. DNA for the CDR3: TGTGCCAGCAGCTTAAAAACGTACTCTGGAAACACCAGATATTTT.

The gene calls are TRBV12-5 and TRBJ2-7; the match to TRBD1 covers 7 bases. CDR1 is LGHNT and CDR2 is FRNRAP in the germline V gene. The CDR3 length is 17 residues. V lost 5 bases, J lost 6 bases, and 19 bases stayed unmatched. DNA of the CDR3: TGTGCTAGTGGTCACTCTGGACCCACAGGGGTCCGTTGCGAGCAGTACGTC. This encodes CASGHSGPTGVRCEQYV.

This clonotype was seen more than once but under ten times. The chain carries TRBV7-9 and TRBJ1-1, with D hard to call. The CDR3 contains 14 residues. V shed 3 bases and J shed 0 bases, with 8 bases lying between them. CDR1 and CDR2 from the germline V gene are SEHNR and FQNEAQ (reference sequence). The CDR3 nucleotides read TGTGCCAGCAGCTTGTTTGACCTGAACACTGAAGCTTTCTTT. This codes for CASSLFDLNTEAFF.

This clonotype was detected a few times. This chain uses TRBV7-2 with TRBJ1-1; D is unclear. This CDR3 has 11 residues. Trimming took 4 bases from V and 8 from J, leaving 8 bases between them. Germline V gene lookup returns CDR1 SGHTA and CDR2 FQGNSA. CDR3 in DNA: TGTGCCAGCAGCTCACCCATAGAAGCTTTCTTT. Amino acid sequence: CASSSPIEAFF.

CDR3 nucleotide sequence: TGTGCCAGCAGTTATGCCTCAATAGCGACAGGCCCTTCCCAAGAGACCCAGTACTTC. As protein: CASSYASIATGPSQETQYF. This chain connects TRBV27 to TRBJ2-5; TRBD1 might be the D (6 bases). Germline CDR1 and CDR2: MNHEY and SMNVEV (reference sequence). Trimming removed 4 bases from V and 1 base from J, with 25 bases in between. This CDR3 comprises 19 residues.

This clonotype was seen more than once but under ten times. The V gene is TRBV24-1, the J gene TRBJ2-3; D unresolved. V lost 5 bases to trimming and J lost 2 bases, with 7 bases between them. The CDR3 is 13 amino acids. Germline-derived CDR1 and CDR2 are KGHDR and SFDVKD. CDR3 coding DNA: TGTGCCACCAGTGTCGGTTTCACAGATACGCAGTATTTT. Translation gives CATSVGFTDTQYF.

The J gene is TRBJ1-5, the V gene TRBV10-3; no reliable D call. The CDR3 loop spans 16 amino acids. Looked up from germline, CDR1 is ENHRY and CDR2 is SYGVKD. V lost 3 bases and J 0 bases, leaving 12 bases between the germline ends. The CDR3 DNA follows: TGTGCCATCAGTGATCCAGACGGCGATAGCAATCAGCCCCAGCATTTT. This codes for CAISDPDGDSNQPQHF.

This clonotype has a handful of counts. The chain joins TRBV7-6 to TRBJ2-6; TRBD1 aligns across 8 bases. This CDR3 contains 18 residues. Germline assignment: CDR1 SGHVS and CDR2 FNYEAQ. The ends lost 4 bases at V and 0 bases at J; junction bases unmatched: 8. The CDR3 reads CASSSPRTGFSGANVLTF. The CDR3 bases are TGTGCCAGCAGCTCCCCCCGGACAGGGTTCTCTGGGGCCAACGTCCTGACTTTC.

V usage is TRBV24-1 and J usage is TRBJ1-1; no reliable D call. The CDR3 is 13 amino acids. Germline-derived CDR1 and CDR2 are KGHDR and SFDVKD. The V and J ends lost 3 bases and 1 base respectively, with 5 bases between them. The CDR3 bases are TGTGCCACCAGTGATAAGAGGAACACTGAAGCTTTCTTT. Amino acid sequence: CATSDKRNTEAFF.

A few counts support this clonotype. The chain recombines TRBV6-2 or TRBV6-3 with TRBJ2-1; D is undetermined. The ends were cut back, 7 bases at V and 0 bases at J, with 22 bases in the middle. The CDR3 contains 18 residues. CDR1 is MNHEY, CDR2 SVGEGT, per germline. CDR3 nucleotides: TGTGCCAGCATCCCCTCCTCCCCAGCGCGTAGCTCCTACAATGAGCAGTTCTTC. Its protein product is CASIPSSPARSSYNEQFF.

The CDR3 loop reads CASSAGQAGELFF. CDR3 sequence (DNA): TGTGCCAGCAGCGCGGGACAGGCCGGGGAGCTGTTTTTT. The gene calls are TRBV7-8 and TRBJ2-2; 8 bases match TRBD1. CDR1 and CDR2 from the germline V gene are SGHVS and FQNEAQ. CDR3 length: 13 residues. V was clipped by 5 bases and J by 6 bases; unmatched bases: 2.